Shown below are 5 T cell receptor beta chains from a single sample sequenced in a study of blood T cell repertoires in COVID-19. Clones were sequenced by immunoSEQ multiplex PCR, and TCRdb holds only the in-frame ones, with some missing. The sample lists around 150,000 clones, roughly 88% occurring once. Specimen: peripheral blood. The source of these receptors is a woman aged 45-60 years in a cohort sampled during active or convalescent COVID-19.

The J gene is TRBJ1-1, the V gene TRBV19; D possibly corresponds to TRBD1 (5 bases). Germline V gene lookup returns CDR1 LNHDA and CDR2 SQIVND (reference sequence). The V and J ends lost 9 bases and 5 bases respectively, with 13 bases between them. The CDR3 spans 12 residues. CDR3 protein: CASRDDKTEAFF. CDR3 nucleotides: TGTGCCAGCAGGGATGATAAGACTGAAGCTTTCTTT.

The chain joins TRBV13 to TRBJ2-3; 15 nucleotides line up with TRBD2. Germline CDR1 is PRHDT and CDR2 is FYEKMQ (reference sequence). The CDR3 has 20 amino acids. J was trimmed by 0 bases and V by 1 base; bases with no gene match: 8. As DNA, the CDR3 is TGTGCCAGCAGCTTAGAGCGGGGACTAGCGGGGGGTACTAGCACAGATACGCAGTATTTT. Its translation: CASSLERGLAGGTSTDTQYF.

This chain links TRBV7-9 with TRBJ2-7, with a possible D match to TRBD1 (6 bases). This CDR3 comprises 13 residues. V gave up 5 bases and J gave up 2 bases, with 10 bases separating them. CDR1 is SEHNR and CDR2 is FQNEAQ in the germline V gene (reference sequence). CDR3 protein: CASSPRGTYEQYF. The CDR3 DNA reads as TGTGCCAGCAGCCCCAGGGGTACCTACGAGCAGTACTTC.

The V gene is TRBV7-2, the J gene TRBJ1-6; maybe TRBD1 (5 bases). The CDR3 totals 14 residues. Germline CDR1 SGHTA, CDR2 FQGNSA. Trimming pared 2 bases from V and 9 bases from J, leaving 11 bases between. The CDR3 sequence is CASSLQGVSSPLHF. CDR3 in DNA: TGTGCCAGCAGCTTACAGGGTGTAAGTTCACCCCTCCACTTT. Supplemented by reference TRBV7-2 and TRBJ1-6, the full variable domain reads GAGVSQSPSNKVTEKGKDVELRCDPISGHTALYWYRQSLGQGLEFLIYFQGNSAPDKSGLPSDRFSAERTGGSVSTLTIQRTQQEDSAVYLCASSLQGVSSPLHFGNGTRLTVT.

This chain links TRBV7-2 with TRBJ2-5; no clear D. Germline-derived CDR1 and CDR2 are SGHTA and FQGNSA. CDR3 size: 11 residues. V was pared by 1 base and J by 6 bases, with 3 bases between. The CDR3 DNA follows: TGTGCCAGCAGCTTAGTTAAGACCCAGTACTTC. This encodes CASSLVKTQYF.